This T cell receptor (beta chain) was obtained from a study of T-cell memory formation after mild COVID-19. TCRdb re-called the 5' RACE reads with MiXCR, one entry per CDR3 protein. The table includes roughly 620,000 distinct CDR3 sequences, approximately 18% detected once. This clonotype was recorded a few times. CDR1 and CDR2 from the germline V gene are SGDLS and YYNGEE. The CDR3 spans 15 residues. V was clipped by 0 bases and J by 2 bases; unmatched bases: 3. The TCR originated in an adult woman who had mild COVID-19 (a few samples of this study predate the infection). Cell type and time point are not known. The sample was PBMCs or a T cell subset sorted from them (not recorded which). The chain uses TRBV9 and TRBJ1-2; 8 nucleotides line up with TRBD1. The CDR3 region has the DNA TGTGCCAGCAGCGTAGCTGACAGGGGAAACTATGGCTACACCTTC. Protein: CASSVADRGNYGYTF. Complete variable domain (other parts from reference TRBV9 and TRBJ1-2): DSGVTQTPKHLITATGQRVTLRCSPRSGDLSVYWYQQSLDQGLQFLIQYYNGEERAKGNILERFSAQQFPDLHSELNLSSLELGDSALYFCASSVADRGNYGYTFGSGTRLTVV.